What follows is one T cell receptor (beta chain) and its context. This record belongs to a study of blood T cell repertoires in COVID-19. Across the study: The study drew acute and convalescent COVID-19 samples from the United States, Italy and Spain.

Original methodology: Amplification from reference gene primers served as the basis for estimated nucleated cell counts. TCRdb's copy holds only in-frame clones and misses some; the assay was immunoSEQ multiplex PCR. V and J calls plus clone size are reproduced from that table; the DNA served to infer D and trimming. The table has fewer than 300,000 clones, more than 85% seen once; the top ten hold roughly 2.7%. This CDR3 spans 15 amino acids. V lost 2 bases to trimming and J lost 4 bases; unmatched junction nucleotides: 4. CDR1 is WSHSY and CDR2 is SAAADI in the germline V gene. The Seattle patients joined while their infection was active and were tracked longitudinally afterward.

This sequence originates from a person aged 18 to 35 with COVID-19, enrolled during active disease. Material: peripheral blood. The chain uses TRBV10-2 and TRBJ1-5; 8 bases line up with TRBD1. The CDR3 region is CASSEHRGRNQPQHF. In DNA, the CDR3 is TGCGCCAGCAGTGAGCACAGGGGGAGGAATCAGCCCCAGCATTTT.